This paragraph covers one TCR beta chain sequence. The antigen is not known. This record comes from a study of shared clonotypes between healthy human individuals. Study outcomes and limitations: Non-shared clonotypes had lower generation probabilities than clonotypes shared by all four sorted-subset donors.

This CDR3 is built from 14 residues. CDR1 and CDR2 from the germline V gene are ENHRY and SYGVKD. The germline V and J ends were trimmed by 4 bases and 5 bases, with 11 bases remaining between them. Assay: immunoSEQ multiplex PCR; the TCRdb copy retains only in-frame clones and omits some. The profile shows about 1.5 million clones, approximately 96% of them singletons. The rearrangement uses TRBV10-3 and TRBJ1-4, with D possibly being TRBD1 (6 bases). The sequence derives from a man aged 25 to 40 in good health. The sequencing sample was made of naive CD4+ T cells sorted from blood. Subset indicated: CD45RA+ positively selected. DNA for the CDR3: TGTGCCATCAGTGGGACAGATGAAAATGAAAAACTGTTTTTT. It specifies CAISGTDENEKLFF.